Listed here are 21 T cell receptor beta chains from one sample, sequenced in a study of CD8 T cells in Susac syndrome. When the RNA was reverse transcribed, random hexamers were used with an input of about 0.5 to 1 ug. MiXCR was run by TCRdb on the immunoSEQ multiplex PCR reads, yielding one entry per CDR3 protein. The sample carries a few hundred thousand distinct CDR3 sequences, roughly 96% recorded once. The specimen was CD4+ T cells from PBMCs. The receptors stem from a human donor with multiple sclerosis.

CDR3 region: CATSNGETQYF. DNA for the CDR3: TGTGCCACCAGCAATGGCGAGACCCAGTACTTC. The chain carries TRBV15 and TRBJ2-5; D is unresolved. The CDR3 spans 11 residues. Germline V gene sequence: CDR1 LNHNV, CDR2 YYDKDF (reference sequence). V lost 4 bases to trimming and J lost 5 bases, with 5 bases between them.

The chain recombines TRBV5-1 with TRBJ2-2, with D hard to call. Germline V gene data show CDR1 as SGHRS and CDR2 as YFSETQ. V was pared by 2 bases and J by 5 bases, with 10 bases between. The CDR3 is 14 residues long. The CDR3 protein is CASSFHEPTGELFF. CDR3 bases: TGCGCCAGCAGCTTCCACGAACCAACCGGGGAGCTGTTTTTT. Combining the CDR3 with reference TRBV5-1 and TRBJ2-2 gives the whole variable domain KAGVTQTPRYLIKTRGQQVTLSCSPISGHRSVSWYQQTPGQGLQFLFEYFSETQRNKGNFPGRFSGRQFSNSRSEMNVSTLELGDSALYLCASSFHEPTGELFFGEGSRLTVL.

The chain carries TRBV27 and TRBJ2-7, with 7 bases identical to TRBD1. Unmatched junction bases numbered 2, after V lost 0 bases and J lost 0 bases. Germline lookup yields CDR1 MNHEY and CDR2 SMNVEV (reference sequence). The CDR3 spans 15 residues. The CDR3: CASSLSGTASYEQYF. As DNA, the CDR3 is TGTGCCAGCAGTTTATCTGGGACAGCCTCCTACGAGCAGTACTTC.

The V gene is TRBV12-3 or TRBV12-4, the J gene TRBJ2-1, with TRBD2 identical over 13 bases. The CDR3 extends over 17 amino acids. With 1 base clipped from V and 10 bases from J, the junction kept 10 bases outside the gene matches. The CDR3 loop is CASSLGTSGRGLREQFF. As DNA, the CDR3 is TGTGCCAGCAGTTTAGGAACTAGCGGGAGGGGATTGCGGGAGCAGTTCTTC.

The chain recombines TRBV5-1 with TRBJ2-1; D ambiguous. Deletions cut 0 bases from V and 10 bases from J, with 17 bases between. The CDR3 sequence is 15 residues long. Looked up from germline, CDR1 is SGHRS and CDR2 is YFSETQ. The CDR3 loop reads CASSLALPSQGEQFF. The CDR3 DNA reads TGCGCCAGCAGCTTGGCCCTCCCGTCCCAAGGGGAGCAGTTCTTC.

The sample holds a few counts of this clonotype. The V gene is TRBV18, the J gene TRBJ2-7, with D tentatively TRBD1 or TRBD2 (5 bases each). The germline CDR1 and CDR2 sequences are KGHSH and LQKENI. The CDR3 has 14 amino acids. Trimming cost V 2 bases and J 2 bases, with 10 bases left between them. CDR3 nucleotide sequence: TGTGCCAGCTCACCAGGTGGGACGGCCTACGAGCAGTACTTC. This encodes CASSPGGTAYEQYF.

The V and J genes are TRBV28 and TRBJ1-5, with D perhaps matching TRBD1 (5 bases). Germline CDR1 reads MDHEN; CDR2 reads SYDVKM. The V end lost 6 bases, the J end lost 9 bases, and 27 bases lay between the germline ends. CDR3 length: 17 amino acids. This CDR3 reads CASSTPVGGLTPWPQHF. CDR3 sequence (DNA): TGTGCCAGCAGCACCCCGGTTGGGGGGTTAACCCCTTGGCCCCAGCATTTT.

The chain uses TRBV29-1 and TRBJ2-1, with a weak D call TRBD1 (6 bases). The CDR3 totals 14 residues. The V gene's germline CDR1 is SQVTM and CDR2 ANQGSEA. V gave up 0 bases and J gave up 7 bases, with 13 bases separating them. The CDR3 DNA is TGCAGCGTTGAAGAAAGGGACAAGGTTAATGAGCAGTTCTTC. Translated, it gives CSVEERDKVNEQFF.

J is TRBJ2-7 and V is TRBV18; tentative D call: TRBD1 (6 bases). Germline lookup yields CDR1 KGHSH and CDR2 LQKENI. CDR3 length equals 13 residues. V dropped 3 bases and J dropped 3 bases, with 9 bases sitting between them. CDR3 sequence: CASSPVDSYEQYF. The CDR3 region has the DNA TGTGCCAGCTCACCCGTGGACAGCTACGAGCAGTACTTC. Combining the CDR3 with reference TRBV18 and TRBJ2-7 gives the whole variable domain NAGVMQNPRHLVRRRGQEARLRCSPMKGHSHVYWYRQLPEEGLKFMVYLQKENIIDESGMPKERFSAEFPKEGPSILRIQQVVRGDSAAYFCASSPVDSYEQYFGPGTRLTVT.

This sequence joins TRBV7-9 and TRBJ2-3, with TRBD2 identical over 9 bases. CDR1 and CDR2 from the germline V gene are SEHNR and FQNEAQ (reference sequence). V was pared by 5 bases and J by 4 bases, with 7 bases of the junction left unmatched. CDR3 length: 15 amino acids. The CDR3, as DNA: TGTGCCAGCAGCCGCGGGACTAGCCGCTCAGATACGCAGTATTTT. Translation: CASSRGTSRSDTQYF.

This chain connects TRBV3-1 to TRBJ2-3; the D call may be TRBD1 or TRBD2 (5 bases each). This CDR3 is 16 amino acids long. The V end was cut by 0 bases, the J end by 5 bases, with 15 bases between. In germline, CDR1 is LGHDT, CDR2 YNNKEL (reference sequence). For the CDR3, the DNA is TGTGCCAGCAGCCAAGATTTGGGACGTGGGAGAGATACGCAGTATTTT. This gives the protein CASSQDLGRGRDTQYF.

The J gene is TRBJ2-2, the V gene TRBV29-1; 7 nucleotides agree with TRBD1. Germline V gene lookup returns CDR1 SQVTM and CDR2 ANQGSEA. The CDR3 is made up of 13 amino acids. With V trimmed by 6 bases and J by 6 bases, 7 bases remained unmatched. The CDR3 sequence: CSVQLTGAGELFF. DNA for the CDR3: TGCAGCGTACAACTAACAGGGGCCGGGGAGCTGTTTTTT.

This chain links TRBV14 with TRBJ2-7; 8 nucleotides agree with TRBD1. This CDR3 is built from 15 residues. The ends lost 4 bases at V and 1 base at J; junction bases unmatched: 6. Germline V gene sequence: CDR1 SGHDN, CDR2 FVKESK. The CDR3: CASSLRDRISYEQYF. DNA of the CDR3: TGTGCCAGCAGCCTTCGGGACAGGATATCCTACGAGCAGTACTTC.

This chain links TRBV20-1 with TRBJ2-5; D remains ambiguous. Germline V CDR1 and CDR2: DFQATT, SNEGSKA (reference sequence). This CDR3 is 14 amino acids long. Trimming removed 0 bases at V and 5 bases at J, with 13 bases between. The CDR3 is CSARDLSTAETQYF. The DNA for the CDR3 is TGCAGTGCTAGAGATCTCTCAACCGCGGAGACCCAGTACTTC.

The genes are TRBV20-1 and TRBJ2-1; the match to TRBD1 covers 11 bases. This CDR3 contains 16 residues. Germline V gene lookup returns CDR1 DFQATT and CDR2 SNEGSKA (reference sequence). V lost 0 bases and J lost 6; bases outside the gene matches: 7. The CDR3 protein is CSARDPLGTGGNEQFF. The CDR3 region has the DNA TGCAGTGCTAGAGATCCGTTGGGGACAGGGGGCAATGAGCAGTTCTTC.

V and J are TRBV27 and TRBJ2-1; tentatively, D is TRBD1 or TRBD2 (7 bases each). Per germline, CDR1 MNHEY and CDR2 SMNVEV (reference sequence). The CDR3 is made up of 15 amino acids. The V end was cut by 3 bases, the J end by 6 bases, with 15 bases between. CDR3 sequence: CASSFGRGQINEQFF. CDR3 nucleotide sequence: TGTGCCAGCAGTTTTGGGAGGGGGCAAATCAATGAGCAGTTCTTC.

The rearrangement links TRBV7-9 to TRBJ1-1, with D hard to call. This CDR3 region has 14 residues. Germline-derived CDR1 and CDR2 are SEHNR and FQNEAQ (reference sequence). V shed 1 base and J shed 7 bases, with 13 bases lying between them. The CDR3 nucleotides are TGTGCCAGCAGCTTAGGTTTGGCAGCGAGTGAAGCTTTCTTT. Translating it yields CASSLGLAASEAFF.

The genes are TRBV5-1 and TRBJ1-1; 10 nucleotides line up with TRBD1. CDR1 and CDR2 (germline): SGHRS, YFSETQ. After removal of 0 bases from V and 5 bases from J, the junction contained 7 bases not matched to a gene. This CDR3 region has 16 residues. The CDR3 is CASSLDGQGGFTEAFF. CDR3 nucleotides: TGCGCCAGCAGCTTGGATGGACAGGGGGGTTTTACTGAAGCTTTCTTT.

The J gene is TRBJ1-1, the V gene TRBV29-1, with 7 positions matching TRBD1. Germline values: CDR1 SQVTM, CDR2 ANQGSEA. The ends lost 1 base at V and 4 bases at J; junction bases unmatched: 9. This CDR3 has 15 amino acids. Here the CDR3 DNA reads TGCAGCGTTGAAGTTTCAGGGGGATGGGGCACTGAAGCTTTCTTT. It is translated as CSVEVSGGWGTEAFF. The variable domain in full, completed from reference TRBV29-1 and TRBJ1-1, reads SAVISQKPSRDICQRGTSLTIQCQVDSQVTMMFWYRQQPGQSLTLIATANQGSEATYESGFVIDKFPISRPNLTFSTLTVSNMSPEDSSIYLCSVEVSGGWGTEAFFGQGTRLTVV.

The rearrangement uses TRBV29-1 and TRBJ2-3; the D gene is possibly TRBD2 (6 bases). Trimming left V 0 bases short and J 2 bases short, with 24 bases between. This CDR3 is built from 19 residues. Germline CDR1 reads SQVTM; CDR2 reads ANQGSEA. CDR3 amino acids: CSVEDREAERATFTDTQYF. CDR3 sequence (DNA): TGCAGCGTTGAAGACCGGGAAGCAGAGCGGGCCACCTTCACAGATACGCAGTATTTT.

V is TRBV11-2 and J is TRBJ2-7, with 15 bases identical to TRBD2. The V segment lost 6 bases and the J segment 0 bases; nucleotides outside the gene matches: 6. Germline CDR1 is SGHAT and CDR2 is FQNNGV. The CDR3 totals 17 residues. CDR3 in DNA: TGTGCCAGCAGTCGGACTAGCGGGGGGGACTACTCCTACGAGCAGTACTTC. This sequence encodes CASSRTSGGDYSYEQYF.